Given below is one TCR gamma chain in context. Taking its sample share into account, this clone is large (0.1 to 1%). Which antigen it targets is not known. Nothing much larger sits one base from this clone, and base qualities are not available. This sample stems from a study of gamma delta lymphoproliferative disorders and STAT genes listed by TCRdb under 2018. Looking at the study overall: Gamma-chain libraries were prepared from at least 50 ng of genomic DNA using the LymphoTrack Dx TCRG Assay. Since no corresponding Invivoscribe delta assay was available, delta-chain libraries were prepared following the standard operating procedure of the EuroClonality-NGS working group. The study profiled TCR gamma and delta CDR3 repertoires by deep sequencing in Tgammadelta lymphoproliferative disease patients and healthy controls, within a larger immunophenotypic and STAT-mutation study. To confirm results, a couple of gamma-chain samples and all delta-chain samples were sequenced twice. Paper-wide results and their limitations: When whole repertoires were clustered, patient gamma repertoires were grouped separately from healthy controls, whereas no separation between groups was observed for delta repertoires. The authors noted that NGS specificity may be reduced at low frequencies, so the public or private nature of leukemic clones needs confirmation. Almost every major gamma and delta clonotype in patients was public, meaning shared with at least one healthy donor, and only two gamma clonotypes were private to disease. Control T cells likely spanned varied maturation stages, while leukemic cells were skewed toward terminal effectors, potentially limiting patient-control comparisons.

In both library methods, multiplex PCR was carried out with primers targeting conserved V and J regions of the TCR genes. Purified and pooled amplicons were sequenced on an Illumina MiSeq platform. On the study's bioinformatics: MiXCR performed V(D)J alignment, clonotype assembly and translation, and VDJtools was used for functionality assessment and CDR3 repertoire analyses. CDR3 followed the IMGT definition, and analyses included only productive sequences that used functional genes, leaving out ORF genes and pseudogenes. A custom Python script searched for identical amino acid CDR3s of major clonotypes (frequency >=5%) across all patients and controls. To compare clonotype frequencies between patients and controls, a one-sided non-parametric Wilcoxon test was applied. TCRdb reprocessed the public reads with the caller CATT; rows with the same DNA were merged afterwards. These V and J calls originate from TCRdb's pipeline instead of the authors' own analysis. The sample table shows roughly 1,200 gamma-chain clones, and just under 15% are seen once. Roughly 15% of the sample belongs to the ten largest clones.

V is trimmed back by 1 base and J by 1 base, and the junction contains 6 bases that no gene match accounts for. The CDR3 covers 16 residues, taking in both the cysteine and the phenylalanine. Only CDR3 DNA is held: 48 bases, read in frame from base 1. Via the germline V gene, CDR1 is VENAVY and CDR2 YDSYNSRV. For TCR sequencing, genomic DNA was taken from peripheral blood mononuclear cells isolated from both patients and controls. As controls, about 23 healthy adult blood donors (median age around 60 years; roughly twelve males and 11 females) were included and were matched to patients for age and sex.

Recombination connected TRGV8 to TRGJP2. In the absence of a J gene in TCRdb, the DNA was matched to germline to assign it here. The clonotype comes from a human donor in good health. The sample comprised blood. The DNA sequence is TGTGCCACCTGGGATAGAGTGTGTAGTAGTGATTGGATCAAGACGTTT. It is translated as CATWDRVCSSDWIKTF.